The rows below give T cell receptor beta chains drawn from one sample of a study of OX40 agonist ivuxolimab in advanced cancers. Clones were sequenced by immunoSEQ multiplex PCR, and TCRdb holds only the in-frame ones, with some missing. Among roughly 47,000 clones listed, about 90% were seen once. This material consisted of CD4+ or CD8+ T cells sorted from blood, taken in a trial of the OX40 agonist ivuxolimab. The receptors here all came from an adult with an advanced solid tumor such as melanoma, head and neck, liver or kidney cancer. The CDR3 runs from the conserved cysteine through the conserved F or W. A D gene is named only where the DNA matches it firmly. Clone size appears in some rows only: once, few, many, or a class for an expanded clone.

CASSLGTSGSYEQYF | TGTGCCAGCAGCTTGGGGACTAGCGGGAGCTACGAGCAGTACTTC | TRBJ2-7 | . | TRBV5-4 | TRBD2
CASSLSSGANEQFF | TGTGCCAGCAGCTTGTCTTCGGGAGCCAATGAGCAGTTCTTC | TRBJ2-1 | . | TRBV5-8 | .
CASSYGEGNEQFF | TGTGCCAGCAGTTACGGAGAAGGCAATGAGCAGTTCTTC | TRBJ2-1 | . | TRBV6-5 | .
CASSYSGGSGNTIYF | TGTGCCAGCAGTTACTCAGGGGGCTCCGGAAACACCATATATTTT | TRBJ1-3 | . | TRBV6-5 | TRBD1
CASSLGPGASGNTIYF | TGTGCCAGCAGCTTGGGGCCGGGGGCCTCTGGAAACACCATATATTTT | TRBJ1-3 | . | TRBV11-3 | .
CASSLSGGRNYGYTF | TGTGCCAGCAGCTTGTCGGGAGGGCGAAACTATGGCTACACCTTC | TRBJ1-2 | once | TRBV7-9 | .
CASNQGAREEKLFF | TGTGCCAGCAATCAGGGGGCTCGGGAAGAAAAACTGTTTTTT | TRBJ1-4 | . | TRBV9 | TRBD1
CASSIEGGTYEQYF | TGTGCCAGTAGTATTGAAGGGGGTACGTACGAGCAGTACTTC | TRBJ2-7 | . | TRBV19 | .
CASGTGFLYEQYF | TGTGCCAGTGGAACAGGTTTCCTCTACGAGCAGTACTTC | TRBJ2-7 | few | TRBV19 | .
CASTGGSEQYF | TGTGCCAGCACGGGGGGTTCCGAGCAGTACTTC | TRBJ2-7 | . | TRBV6-5 | TRBD2
CASSRARVGDQETQYF | TGTGCCAGCAGCCGAGCTCGGGTGGGCGACCAAGAGACCCAGTACTTC | TRBJ2-5 | . | TRBV7-2 | .
CASSFGSGSYEQYF | TGTGCCAGCAGTTTTGGTAGCGGCTCCTACGAGCAGTACTTC | TRBJ2-7 | . | TRBV27 | .
CASSFFGGADYGYTF | TGTGCCAGCAGCTTTTTCGGGGGCGCGGACTATGGCTACACCTTC | TRBJ1-2 | medium-sized | TRBV5-4 | .
CASSPGTVYEQYF | TGTGCCAGCAGTCCCGGGACAGTCTACGAGCAGTACTTC | TRBJ2-7 | once | TRBV27 | TRBD1
CASSPFGNYGYTF | TGTGCCAGCAGCCCCTTCGGAAACTATGGCTACACCTTC | TRBJ1-2 | . | TRBV7-9 | .
CASSIAGRDYEQYF | TGTGCCAGTAGTATAGCGGGCAGGGACTACGAGCAGTACTTC | TRBJ2-7 | . | TRBV19 | .
CATSRVPNTEAFF | TGTGCCACCAGCAGAGTTCCGAACACTGAAGCTTTCTTT | TRBJ1-1 | . | TRBV15 | .
CASSQDYTGELFF | TGCGCCAGCAGCCAAGATTACACCGGGGAGCTGTTTTTT | TRBJ2-2 | . | TRBV4-1 | .
CASSRSGAYNEQFF | TGTGCCAGCAGCAGGTCCGGGGCCTACAATGAGCAGTTCTTC | TRBJ2-1 | . | TRBV7-6 | .
CASSLRDFPYEQYF | TGTGCCAGCAGTCTCCGGGACTTTCCCTACGAGCAGTACTTC | TRBJ2-7 | . | TRBV6-5 | .
CASSPREDRTDTQYF | TGTGCCAGCAGCCCGCGGGAGGACCGCACAGATACGCAGTATTTT | TRBJ2-3 | . | TRBV4-2 | TRBD2
CASSLVWREGTLFF | TGTGCCAGCAGCTTGGTGTGGAGGGAAGGAACCTTGTTTTTT | TRBJ1-4 | . | TRBV5-6 | .
CASSQDANMGYEQYF | TGCGCCAGCAGCCAAGATGCCAACATGGGCTACGAGCAGTACTTC | TRBJ2-7 | . | TRBV4-3 | .
CAWSGGGYTEAFF | TGTGCCTGGAGTGGTGGGGGCTACACTGAAGCTTTCTTT | TRBJ1-1 | . | TRBV30 | .
CASTAARNTEAFF | TGTGCCAGCACGGCCGCGAGGAACACTGAAGCTTTCTTT | TRBJ1-1 | . | TRBV6-6 | .
CASSLGTQVDAKNIQYF | TGTGCCAGCAGCTTAGGTACACAGGTGGATGCCAAAAACATTCAGTACTTC | TRBJ2-4 | . | TRBV11-3 | .
CASSAGTSGTNEQFF | TGTGCCAGCAGTGCTGGGACTAGCGGGACCAATGAGCAGTTCTTC | TRBJ2-1 | . | TRBV9 | TRBD2
CASSQSSGKQETQYF | TGCGCCAGCAGCCAAAGTTCGGGAAAACAAGAGACCCAGTACTTC | TRBJ2-5 | . | TRBV4-3 | .
CASSPPMLGTQYF | TGTGCCAGCAGCCCTCCTATGTTAGGGACCCAGTACTTC | TRBJ2-5 | . | TRBV6-5 | .
CATQAIGRGRTDTQYF | TGTGCCACCCAAGCTATCGGCAGGGGGCGCACAGATACGCAGTATTTT | TRBJ2-3 | . | TRBV7-2 | TRBD1
CASRGQGAGYEQYF | TGTGCCAGCAGGGGACAGGGGGCAGGGTACGAGCAGTACTTC | TRBJ2-7 | . | TRBV25-1 | TRBD1
CASSLPGELFF | TGCGCCAGCAGCCTGCCCGGGGAGCTGTTTTTT | TRBJ2-2 | . | TRBV5-1 | .
CASSELQRGAWSYTF | TGTGCCAGCAGTGAGCTACAGAGGGGGGCATGGAGCTACACCTTC | TRBJ1-2 | . | TRBV6-1 | .
CASRGSGANVLTF | TGTGCCAGCAGAGGGTCTGGGGCCAACGTCCTGACTTTC | TRBJ2-6 | . | TRBV7-9 | .
CASSEDRGDQPQHF | TGTGCCAGCAGCGAAGACAGGGGAGATCAGCCCCAGCATTTT | TRBJ1-5 | . | TRBV9 | TRBD1
CASSSWGESEGIAGNTIYF | TGCGCCAGCAGCTCCTGGGGGGAGAGCGAGGGGATCGCTGGAAACACCATATATTTT | TRBJ1-3 | . | TRBV5-1 | .
CASSISGGRGELFF | TGTGCCAGTAGTATCTCAGGGGGTAGAGGGGAGCTGTTTTTT | TRBJ2-2 | once | TRBV19 | TRBD1
CASLLLGTGANVLTF | TGTGCCAGTCTCTTATTGGGGACCGGGGCCAACGTCCTGACTTTC | TRBJ2-6 | . | TRBV5-4 | .
CASSYGQPANTGELFF | TGTGCCAGCAGTTACGGGCAGCCCGCAAACACCGGGGAGCTGTTTTTT | TRBJ2-2 | . | TRBV6-5 | .
CASSSTGDPQPQHF | TGTGCCAGCAGCTCGACAGGGGATCCTCAGCCCCAGCATTTT | TRBJ1-5 | . | TRBV5-6 | TRBD1
CAWRGNRGYYEQYF | TGTGCCTGGAGAGGAAACCGGGGGTATTACGAGCAGTACTTC | TRBJ2-7 | . | TRBV30 | .
CASLPEGGYGYTF | TGTGCCAGCCTCCCCGAAGGGGGATATGGCTACACCTTC | TRBJ1-2 | . | TRBV5-4 | .
CASSLAIRQGSMNTEAFF | TGTGCCAGCAGCTTAGCGATTCGCCAGGGCAGTATGAACACTGAAGCTTTCTTT | TRBJ1-1 | . | TRBV7-6 | .
CASSLSPTGTTEAFF | TGTGCCAGCAGTTTATCCCCGACAGGAACCACTGAAGCTTTCTTT | TRBJ1-1 | once | TRBV27 | .
CASSPLSERGADTQYF | TGTGCCAGTAGCCCCCTGAGTGAGCGTGGGGCAGATACGCAGTATTTT | TRBJ2-3 | . | TRBV19 | .
CASSQFLKVEQYF | TGCGCCAGCAGCCAATTTTTAAAGGTGGAGCAGTACTTC | TRBJ2-7 | . | TRBV4-1 | .
CASSPGQHLTNSPLHF | TGTGCCAGCAGCCCTGGACAGCACCTTACCAATTCACCCCTCCACTTT | TRBJ1-6 | . | TRBV7-2 | .
CASRADSMNTEAFF | TGTGCCAGCAGGGCCGACAGCATGAACACTGAAGCTTTCTTT | TRBJ1-1 | . | TRBV7-9 | .
CASSVSLQGYEQYF | TGTGCCAGCAGTGTTAGCCTACAGGGGTACGAGCAGTACTTC | TRBJ2-7 | . | TRBV6-6 | TRBD1
CASSGGEQFF | TGTGCCAGCAGTGGGGGGGAGCAGTTCTTC | TRBJ2-1 | . | TRBV25-1 | .
CASSQEGRGVYEQYF | TGCGCCAGCAGCCAAGAGGGAAGGGGGGTCTACGAGCAGTACTTC | TRBJ2-7 | . | TRBV4-1 | .
CASSPRHFANQPQHF | TGTGCCAGCTCACCACGACACTTTGCCAATCAGCCCCAGCATTTT | TRBJ1-5 | . | TRBV18 | .
CASSLDAGAGSPLHF | TGTGCCAGCAGCTTAGATGCAGGGGCGGGTTCACCCCTCCACTTT | TRBJ1-6 | . | TRBV7-2 | .
CASSSGLAGDEVGPYNEQFF | TGTGCCAGCAGCTCAGGACTAGCGGGAGATGAAGTTGGCCCCTACAATGAGCAGTTCTTC | TRBJ2-1 | . | TRBV7-3 | TRBD2
CASGSTDSLDGQPQHF | TGTGCTAGTGGTTCCACGGACAGTCTGGACGGGCAGCCCCAGCATTTT | TRBJ1-5 | . | TRBV12-5 | .